These 19 T cell receptor beta chains originate from one sample sequenced in a study of OX40 agonist ivuxolimab in advanced cancers. Sequenced by immunoSEQ multiplex PCR; TCRdb stores in-frame clones only, minus some. Among about 64,000 clones listed, about four fifths were seen once. This specimen consisted of CD4+ or CD8+ T cells sorted from blood, obtained in a trial of the OX40 agonist ivuxolimab. These receptors came from an adult with an advanced solid tumor such as melanoma, head and neck, liver or kidney cancer.

J is TRBJ2-3 and V is TRBV4-2; 10 bases line up with TRBD1. The germline V gene encodes CDR1 LGHNA and CDR2 YNFKEQ. V was clipped by 0 bases and J by 3 bases; unmatched bases: 9. CDR3 length equals 18 residues. The CDR3 DNA is TGTGCCAGCAGCCAAGACCCGACAGGGGGCGGAGCGACAGATACGCAGTATTTT. Residues: CASSQDPTGGGATDTQYF.

The chain has TRBV5-1 and TRBJ2-7, with a tentative D call TRBD1 (6 bases). Trimming pared 4 bases from V and 5 bases from J, leaving 16 bases between. CDR3 length: 14 residues. CDR1 and CDR2 from the germline V gene are SGHRS and YFSETQ. In DNA, the CDR3 is TGCGCCAGCAGCGCCCGAACAGGGTCGAACGAGCAGTACTTC. This encodes CASSARTGSNEQYF.

The chain recombines TRBV18 with TRBJ2-2, with 7 bases matching TRBD1. After removal of 6 bases from V and 6 bases from J, the junction contained 7 bases not matched to a gene. The germline gives CDR1 KGHSH, CDR2 LQKENI. This CDR3 is 14 amino acids long. Here the CDR3 DNA reads TGTGCCAGCTCCCGCACGACAGGGTCCGGGGAGCTGTTTTTT. It codes for CASSRTTGSGELFF.

The chain couples TRBV9 to TRBJ2-5; 10 bases are shared with TRBD1. The V gene's germline CDR1 is SGDLS and CDR2 YYNGEE. CDR3 size: 15 residues. J was trimmed by 14 bases and V by 4 bases; bases with no gene match: 17. The CDR3 DNA is TGTGCCAGCAGCTACCAAGAGACAGGGGGCGCGAACCTCTACTTC. Translation: CASSYQETGGANLYF.

V is TRBV6-5 and J is TRBJ1-2, with D unresolved. The CDR3 has 11 residues. CDR1 is MNHEY and CDR2 is SVGAGI in the germline V gene. Trimming took off 8 bases at V and 4 bases at J, with 8 bases between the two ends. The CDR3 is CASSGSYGYTF. The CDR3 nucleotides read TGTGCCAGCTCTGGGAGCTATGGCTACACCTTC.

J is TRBJ1-2 and V is TRBV5-1; the D gene is possibly TRBD1 (5 bases). This CDR3 is built from 15 residues. The germline V and J ends were trimmed by 0 bases and 2 bases, with 11 bases remaining between them. Germline V gene data show CDR1 as SGHRS and CDR2 as YFSETQ. The CDR3 here is CASSLGSGRNYGYTF. CDR3 nucleotides: TGCGCCAGCAGCTTGGGGTCAGGGCGCAACTATGGCTACACCTTC.

This sequence joins TRBV5-5 and TRBJ2-7; TRBD1 matches at 12 bases. The V gene's germline CDR1 is SGHKS and CDR2 YYEKEE (reference sequence). V lost 3 bases to trimming and J lost 1 base; unmatched junction nucleotides: 8. The CDR3 spans 17 residues. Written as DNA, the CDR3 is TGTGCCAGCAGCTCCGGGACAGGGGGCGTAAGGTCCTACGAGCAGTACTTC. Translation: CASSSGTGGVRSYEQYF.

This sequence joins TRBV6-5 and TRBJ2-2; D may be TRBD1 or TRBD2 (5 bases each). In germline, CDR1 is MNHEY, CDR2 SVGAGI. The CDR3 spans 15 residues. With 10 bases removed from V and 5 bases from J, the gap between germline ends came to 20 bases. The CDR3 reads CAIRRALGDTGELFF. The CDR3 DNA follows: TGTGCCATCCGCCGGGCCTTGGGGGATACCGGGGAGCTGTTTTTT.

This clone was observed a single time. V usage is TRBV6-5 and J usage is TRBJ2-7, with D hard to call. V was clipped by 6 bases and J by 3 bases, with 12 bases between them. CDR3 length: 13 residues. The germline V gene has CDR1 MNHEY and CDR2 SVGAGI. CDR3 region: CASSPPTRYEQYF. The CDR3 DNA reads as TGTGCCAGCAGCCCTCCGACCCGCTACGAGCAGTACTTC.

This sequence joins TRBV12-5 and TRBJ2-2; 11 nucleotides match TRBD1. Unmatched junction bases numbered 3, after V lost 7 bases and J lost 5 bases. The CDR3 has 14 amino acids. CDR1 LGHNT and CDR2 FRNRAP come from the germline V gene. CDR3: CASVGQGATGELFF. CDR3 nucleotides: TGTGCTAGTGTCGGACAGGGGGCAACCGGGGAGCTGTTTTTT.

The chain links TRBV6-1 to TRBJ1-6, with no clear D. Per the germline V gene, CDR1 is MNHNS and CDR2 is SASEGT. Trimming took off 6 bases at V and 11 bases at J, with 2 bases between the two ends. CDR3 length: 9 residues. As DNA, the CDR3 is TGTGCCAGCAGCCCACCCCTCCACTTT. Translation gives CASSPPLHF.

The rearrangement joins TRBV6-1 to TRBJ2-6; D is ambiguous. This CDR3 is 17 amino acids long. Deletions cut 2 bases from V and 0 bases from J, with 11 bases between. The germline V gene encodes CDR1 MNHNS and CDR2 SASEGT. This CDR3 reads CASSEQSRHSGANVLTF. The CDR3 DNA reads TGTGCCAGCAGTGAACAGAGCAGGCACTCTGGGGCCAACGTCCTGACTTTC.

Here the CDR3 reads CASSLYGAGESETQYF. As DNA, the CDR3 is TGTGCCAGCAGCTTGTATGGAGCGGGGGAATCCGAGACCCAGTACTTC. V usage is TRBV7-2 and J usage is TRBJ2-5, with 8 bases fitting TRBD2. Germline V lookup: CDR1 SGHTA, CDR2 FQGNSA. The CDR3 length is 16 residues. The V gene end was trimmed by 3 bases and the J gene end by 5 bases; junction bases not matched to a gene: 11.

The chain couples TRBV30 to TRBJ1-2, with D possibly being TRBD1 (5 bases). V lost 0 bases and J 7 bases, leaving 15 bases between the germline ends. Germline loops: CDR1 GTSNPN, CDR2 SVGIG (reference sequence). CDR3 length: 14 residues. The CDR3 reads CAWSVPGGSGGYTF. Written as DNA, the CDR3 is TGTGCCTGGAGTGTACCGGGGGGATCCGGTGGCTACACCTTC.

This clone turned up a few times. The chain is built from TRBV19 and TRBJ1-5; D call uncertain. Trimming cost V 5 bases and J 0 bases, with 17 bases left between them. This CDR3 is 17 amino acids long. Germline loops: CDR1 LNHDA, CDR2 SQIVND (reference sequence). The CDR3 coding sequence is TGTGCCAGTAGTCCCGCCCCCCACCTTTATAGCAATCAGCCCCAGCATTTT. It translates to CASSPAPHLYSNQPQHF.

The chain joins TRBV29-1 to TRBJ2-1; D remains unclear. Germline CDR1 reads SQVTM; CDR2 reads ANQGSEA. V gave up 3 bases and J gave up 3 bases, with 9 bases separating them. The CDR3 has 13 residues. Written as DNA, the CDR3 is TGCAGCGTTGATTCCCCGGGCTACAATGAGCAGTTCTTC. It is translated as CSVDSPGYNEQFF.

V gene TRBV5-6 combines with J gene TRBJ2-3, with TRBD1 as a possible D gene (5 bases). The CDR3 is 15 residues long. V was trimmed by 0 bases and J by 4 bases, leaving 12 bases between them. The germline CDR1 and CDR2 sequences are SGHDT and YYEEEE. CDR3 nucleotide sequence: TGTGCCAGCAGCTTGGTCCAGGGCGTATCAGATACGCAGTATTTT. This codes for CASSLVQGVSDTQYF. Based on the CDR3 plus reference TRBV5-6 and TRBJ2-3, the full variable domain is DAGVTQSPTHLIKTRGQQVTLRCSPKSGHDTVSWYQQALGQGPQFIFQYYEEEERQRGNFPDRFSGHQFPNYSSELNVNALLLGDSALYLCASSLVQGVSDTQYFGPGTRLTVL.

CDR3 DNA: TGTGCCAGCTCACCACCGGTGGGGCTGAACACTGAAGCTTTCTTT. Translating gives CASSPPVGLNTEAFF. This chain joins TRBV18 and TRBJ1-1; D is perhaps TRBD1 (5 bases). CDR3 length: 15 amino acids. Germline loops: CDR1 KGHSH, CDR2 LQKENI. V was shortened by 0 bases and J by 0 bases, with 8 bases between the two germline ends.

The chain carries TRBV6-1 and TRBJ2-7, with unresolved D. Germline assignment: CDR1 MNHNS and CDR2 SASEGT. The CDR3 has 14 residues. Trimming removed 6 bases from V and 2 bases from J, with 14 bases in between. DNA for the CDR3: TGTGCCAGCAGGGGTTCCTCAACCCCCTACGAGCAGTACTTC. Its translation is CASRGSSTPYEQYF.